The T cell receptor beta chain under discussion was sequenced for a study of blood T cell repertoires in COVID-19. The CDR3 contains 17 residues. V lost 7 bases to trimming and J lost 8 bases; unmatched junction nucleotides: 12. CDR1 SGHNT and CDR2 YENEEA come from the germline V gene. Data came from immunoSEQ multiplex PCR; TCRdb stores just in-frame clones and leaves some out. This repertoire shows under 250,000 clones, around four fifths found once; its top ten account for about 4.8%. The rearrangement joins TRBV11-3 to TRBJ2-2, with 14 positions matching TRBD2. Source material: PBMCs or T cells enriched from blood (not recorded which). This clonotype was sampled from a woman aged 50 to 65 who had been exposed to COVID-19. The CDR3 region is CASTLPGLAGARGELFF. The CDR3 DNA reads as TGTGCCAGCACGCTCCCGGGACTAGCGGGGGCCCGGGGGGAGCTGTTTTTT.